The 30 T cell receptor beta chains below all came from one sample that was sequenced in a study of beta chain features in type 1 diabetes. TCRB transcripts that were expressed got sequenced, as all of the isolated RNA had been reverse transcribed. Profiled with immunoSEQ multiplex PCR; TCRdb holds only in-frame clones, not every one. The sample holds approximately 330,000 clones; about 11% are singletons and the top ten take just over 0.015%. Source material: naive CD4+ T cells from blood. Every receptor here comes from a woman in her thirties in good health.

The genes are TRBV19 and TRBJ2-7, with a weak D call TRBD1 (6 bases). Trimming removed 6 bases at V and 0 bases at J, with 21 bases between. Germline V gives CDR1 LNHDA, CDR2 SQIVND (reference sequence). The CDR3 sequence is 17 residues long. CDR3 DNA sequence: TGTGCCAGTAGCCCTGGACAGCAACCAATCCGCTCCTACGAGCAGTACTTC. Its translation: CASSPGQQPIRSYEQYF.

The V gene is TRBV19, the J gene TRBJ2-6; TRBD1 is a possible D gene (5 bases). With 0 bases removed from V and 0 bases from J, the gap between germline ends came to 12 bases. The CDR3 contains 18 residues. Germline V CDR1 and CDR2: LNHDA, SQIVND (reference sequence). Written as DNA, the CDR3 is TGTGCCAGTAGTATAGATCCTGACAGAGACTCTGGGGCCAACGTCCTGACTTTC. Translation gives CASSIDPDRDSGANVLTF. Drawing the rest from reference TRBV19 and TRBJ2-6, the complete variable domain is DGGITQSPKYLFRKEGQNVTLSCEQNLNHDAMYWYRQDPGQGLRLIYYSQIVNDFQKGDIAEGYSVSREKKESFPLTVTSAQKNPTAFYLCASSIDPDRDSGANVLTFGAGSRLTVL.

V usage is TRBV28 and J usage is TRBJ2-1, with TRBD1 matching 9 bases. In germline, CDR1 is MDHEN, CDR2 SYDVKM. The CDR3 has 15 amino acids. The ends lost 1 base at V and 6 bases at J; junction bases unmatched: 4. CDR3 region: CASSLSQGAPNEQFF. CDR3 sequence (DNA): TGTGCCAGCAGTTTATCACAGGGGGCGCCCAATGAGCAGTTCTTC.

This clone has just a few counts. The rearrangement joins TRBV19 to TRBJ2-6; a possible D gene is TRBD2 (5 bases). CDR1 and CDR2 (germline): LNHDA, SQIVND (reference sequence). This CDR3 has 17 amino acids. The V end lost 5 bases, the J end lost 2 bases, and 16 bases lay between the germline ends. The CDR3 region has the DNA TGTGCCAGTAGTGACCTAGCTATAGGAGCTGGGGCCAACGTCCTGACTTTC. It specifies CASSDLAIGAGANVLTF.

This clone was seen a few times. This sample includes further DNA sequences coding for the same CDR3. This chain connects TRBV11-3 to TRBJ1-1; D call uncertain. Trimming took 3 bases from V and 4 from J, leaving 9 bases between them. The germline V gene has CDR1 SGHNT and CDR2 YENEEA. CDR3 length: 13 residues. The CDR3 loop is CASSFNPGTEAFF. DNA of the CDR3: TGTGCCAGCAGCTTCAACCCAGGCACTGAAGCTTTCTTT.

The chain employs TRBV5-6 and TRBJ2-7; D may be TRBD2 (6 bases). The CDR3 has 14 amino acids. V dropped 1 base and J dropped 2 bases, with 10 bases sitting between them. Germline V gene sequence: CDR1 SGHDT, CDR2 YYEEEE. The CDR3 nucleotides read TGTGCCAGCAGCTTGTCGGGAGTGACCTACGAGCAGTACTTC. Protein product: CASSLSGVTYEQYF. Full variable domain (remainder filled in from reference TRBV5-6 and TRBJ2-7): DAGVTQSPTHLIKTRGQQVTLRCSPKSGHDTVSWYQQALGQGPQFIFQYYEEEERQRGNFPDRFSGHQFPNYSSELNVNALLLGDSALYLCASSLSGVTYEQYFGPGTRLTVT.

The chain employs TRBV30 and TRBJ1-1; TRBD1 is a possible D gene (5 bases). Germline CDR1 and CDR2: GTSNPN and SVGIG (reference sequence). This CDR3 is built from 13 residues. Between the trimmed V and J ends, which lost 4 bases and 5 bases, there was a span of 14 bases. In DNA, the CDR3 is TGTGCCTGGACGGGGGACCTCCCGACTGAAGCTTTCTTT. Residues: CAWTGDLPTEAFF.

This clone was detected only a few times. CDR3 sequence (DNA): TGTGCCAGCAGCTTAGGGACAGCCCTAGCCAAAAACATTCAGTACTTC. Amino acid sequence: CASSLGTALAKNIQYF. The V gene is TRBV7-9, the J gene TRBJ2-4, with D maybe TRBD1 (6 bases). The germline V and J ends were trimmed by 1 base and 0 bases, with 10 bases remaining between them. CDR1 is SEHNR, CDR2 FQNEAQ, per germline (reference sequence). The CDR3 covers 16 residues.

This clone has only a few counts. The chain has TRBV30 and TRBJ1-2, with 7 bases lining up with TRBD1. V gave up 0 bases and J gave up 4 bases; unmatched junction bases: 8. CDR1 is GTSNPN and CDR2 is SVGIG in the germline V gene (reference sequence). The CDR3 is 15 amino acids. The CDR3: CAWSVQTGKVYGYTF. CDR3 nucleotides: TGTGCCTGGAGTGTACAGACAGGGAAGGTCTATGGCTACACCTTC.

This clone was found a few times. The rearrangement uses TRBV27 and TRBJ2-7, with 11 bases identical to TRBD1. V lost 9 bases, J lost 3 bases, and 10 bases stayed unmatched. Germline CDR1 MNHEY, CDR2 SMNVEV (reference sequence). This CDR3 has 15 amino acids. The CDR3 nucleotides read TGTGCCAGTAAGGGGACAGGGGGACACCGCTACGAGCAGTACTTC. Encoded protein: CASKGTGGHRYEQYF.

The CDR3: CASRLDTDTQYF. DNA of the CDR3: TGTGCCAGCAGACTAGACACAGATACGCAGTATTTT. The J gene is TRBJ2-3, the V gene TRBV6-5, with D possibly being TRBD2 (5 bases). V was shortened by 6 bases and J by 2 bases, with 6 bases between the two germline ends. CDR3 length: 12 amino acids. Germline-derived CDR1 and CDR2 are MNHEY and SVGAGI.

This clone occurred a few times. The chain recombines TRBV4-3 with TRBJ2-1; D is unclear. Per germline, CDR1 LGHNA and CDR2 YSLEER. The CDR3 contains 15 residues. Between the trimmed V and J ends, which lost 0 bases and 3 bases, there was a span of 9 bases. CDR3 nucleotide sequence: TGCGCCAGCAGCCAAGATAGCCTTTTCTACAATGAGCAGTTCTTC. Amino acids: CASSQDSLFYNEQFF.

This chain links TRBV9 with TRBJ2-2; a weak D match, TRBD2 (6 bases). Germline V gene sequence: CDR1 SGDLS, CDR2 YYNGEE. The CDR3 runs 16 residues. Trimming removed 3 bases at V and 2 bases at J, with 14 bases between. CDR3 nucleotide sequence: TGTGCCAGCAGCGCAAGGCCTAGCGTTAACACCGGGGAGCTGTTTTTT. Amino acid sequence: CASSARPSVNTGELFF.

This clone appeared a few times. The chain recombines TRBV10-3 with TRBJ2-2, with 9 bases lining up with TRBD1. Trimming took 6 bases from V and 4 from J; bases not matched to a gene: 6. The length of the CDR3 is 15 residues. Germline values: CDR1 ENHRY, CDR2 SYGVKD. For the CDR3, the DNA is TGTGCCATCAGGCCGGGACAGGGAGGCACCGGGGAGCTGTTTTTT. This codes for CAIRPGQGGTGELFF.

This chain uses TRBV19 with TRBJ1-2, with 8 bases matching TRBD1. Germline CDR1 and CDR2: LNHDA and SQIVND (reference sequence). This CDR3 contains 13 residues. Germline trimming cut 7 bases from V and 3 bases from J; bases unmatched to any gene: 4. The CDR3 loop is CASKDREDYGYTF. Here the CDR3 DNA reads TGTGCCAGTAAGGACAGGGAGGACTATGGCTACACCTTC. Looking up the rest from reference TRBV19 and TRBJ1-2 gives the full variable domain: DGGITQSPKYLFRKEGQNVTLSCEQNLNHDAMYWYRQDPGQGLRLIYYSQIVNDFQKGDIAEGYSVSREKKESFPLTVTSAQKNPTAFYLCASKDREDYGYTFGSGTRLTVV.

This clone was observed a handful of times. The chain uses TRBV7-2 and TRBJ2-7; 15 nucleotides agree with TRBD2. Germline loops: CDR1 SGHTA, CDR2 FQGNSA. V gave up 4 bases and J gave up 5 bases; unmatched junction bases: 6. CDR3 length: 16 amino acids. DNA of the CDR3: TGTGCCAGCAGCTCCCCGGGACTAGCGGGAGGAAACGAGCAGTACTTC. This codes for CASSSPGLAGGNEQYF.

This chain uses TRBV7-3 with TRBJ2-1, with TRBD2 matching over 10 bases. V lost 6 bases to trimming and J lost 3 bases; unmatched junction nucleotides: 5. The CDR3 is made up of 15 amino acids. Germline loops: CDR1 SGHTA, CDR2 FQGTGA. CDR3: CASSPTSGNYNEQFF. The CDR3 nucleotides are TGTGCCAGCAGTCCCACTAGCGGGAACTACAATGAGCAGTTCTTC.

The chain joins TRBV9 to TRBJ1-2; TRBD1 aligns across 7 bases. Per the germline V gene, CDR1 is SGDLS and CDR2 is YYNGEE. Trimming took 6 bases from V and 1 from J; bases not matched to a gene: 0. This CDR3 region has 12 residues. DNA of the CDR3: TGTGCCAGCAACAGGGGTAACTATGGCTACACCTTC. Residues: CASNRGNYGYTF. The complete variable domain, with remaining parts taken from reference TRBV9 and TRBJ1-2, reads DSGVTQTPKHLITATGQRVTLRCSPRSGDLSVYWYQQSLDQGLQFLIQYYNGEERAKGNILERFSAQQFPDLHSELNLSSLELGDSALYFCASNRGNYGYTFGSGTRLTVV.

This clone has a handful of counts. This chain connects TRBV29-1 to TRBJ2-1; 14 bases align to TRBD2. The CDR3 is 14 residues long. From germline, CDR1 is SQVTM and CDR2 ANQGSEA. V gave up 6 bases and J gave up 6 bases; unmatched junction bases: 4. The CDR3 sequence is CSVAGTSGSNEQFF. For the CDR3, the DNA is TGCAGCGTCGCAGGGACTAGCGGGAGCAATGAGCAGTTCTTC.

The table lists this clone with a few counts. The V and J genes are TRBV30 and TRBJ2-2; D gene unclear. The V gene's germline CDR1 is GTSNPN and CDR2 SVGIG (reference sequence). This CDR3 has 12 residues. Trimming took 4 bases from V and 0 from J, leaving 3 bases between them. The CDR3 bases are TGTGCCTGGAACTCGAACACCGGGGAGCTGTTTTTT. Its translation is CAWNSNTGELFF. Full variable domain (outside the CDR3, taken from reference TRBV30 and TRBJ2-2): SQTIHQWPATLVQPVGSPLSLECTVEGTSNPNLYWYRQAAGRGLQLLFYSVGIGQISSEVPQNLSASRPQDRQFILSSKKLLLSDSGFYLCAWNSNTGELFFGEGSRLTVL.

This chain uses TRBV19 with TRBJ2-1; 9 positions agree with TRBD1. This CDR3 region has 17 residues. Germline CDR1 is LNHDA and CDR2 is SQIVND (reference sequence). The V and J ends lost 3 bases and 7 bases, in that order; junction bases with no gene match: 13. The DNA of the CDR3 is TGTGCCAGTAGTATCAGGGGTGTAGGACAGGGGTATAATGAGCAGTTCTTC. Amino acid sequence: CASSIRGVGQGYNEQFF.

This clone was recorded a few times. This chain connects TRBV28 to TRBJ2-1; 11 bases are a match to TRBD2. The V gene end was trimmed by 2 bases and the J gene end by 13 bases; junction bases not matched to a gene: 13. Germline V gene sequence: CDR1 MDHEN, CDR2 SYDVKM. The CDR3 consists of 16 residues. CDR3 in amino acids: CASSLERLAGTARQFF. CDR3 in DNA: TGTGCCAGCAGTTTAGAACGACTAGCGGGAACTGCACGTCAGTTCTTC.

V gene TRBV14 combines with J gene TRBJ2-4; 11 nucleotides agree with TRBD2. The length of the CDR3 is 14 residues. CDR1 and CDR2 from the germline V gene are SGHDN and FVKESK. The V segment lost 3 bases and the J segment 8 bases; nucleotides outside the gene matches: 3. The DNA for the CDR3 is TGTGCCAGCAGCCATAGCGGGAGGGAAGACATTCAGTACTTC. Encoded protein: CASSHSGREDIQYF.

On this clone: This sample also contains other DNA sequences that code for the same CDR3. This CDR3 is CASSFPGSEQYF. The DNA of the CDR3 is TGTGCCAGCAGTTTCCCAGGGTCCGAGCAGTACTTC. This sequence joins TRBV27 and TRBJ2-7, with D possibly TRBD1 on 5 matching bases. V was pared by 3 bases and J by 6 bases, with 9 bases between. The germline V gene has CDR1 MNHEY and CDR2 SMNVEV (reference sequence). This CDR3 has 12 residues.

A few counts support this clone. V gene TRBV5-4 combines with J gene TRBJ2-1, with D possibly TRBD1 on 5 matching bases. The CDR3 runs to 14 residues. The germline V gene encodes CDR1 SGHNT and CDR2 YYREEE (reference sequence). V was pared by 0 bases and J by 4 bases, with 8 bases between. CDR3 protein: CASSLVQGYNEQFF. CDR3 DNA: TGTGCCAGCAGCTTGGTTCAGGGTTACAATGAGCAGTTCTTC. Variable domain in full (rest from reference TRBV5-4 and TRBJ2-1): ETGVTQSPTHLIKTRGQQVTLRCSSQSGHNTVSWYQQALGQGPQFIFQYYREEENGRGNFPPRFSGLQFPNYSSELNVNALELDDSALYLCASSLVQGYNEQFFGPGTRLTVL.

The V and J genes are TRBV5-1 and TRBJ2-1; no clear D gene. The length of the CDR3 is 15 residues. The germline V gene encodes CDR1 SGHRS and CDR2 YFSETQ. Between the trimmed V and J ends, which lost 2 bases and 3 bases, there was a span of 12 bases. CDR3 residues: CASSFTGSNYNEQFF. CDR3 coding DNA: TGCGCCAGCAGCTTCACCGGGTCTAACTACAATGAGCAGTTCTTC.

This clone showed up just a few times. The genes are TRBV5-1 and TRBJ2-1; 10 nucleotides agree with TRBD1. CDR1 and CDR2 from the germline V gene are SGHRS and YFSETQ. This CDR3 has 15 residues. V gave up 3 bases and J gave up 2 bases; unmatched junction bases: 2. CDR3: CASSSGTGAYNEQFF. As DNA, the CDR3 is TGCGCCAGCAGCTCGGGGACAGGGGCCTACAATGAGCAGTTCTTC.

The chain joins TRBV15 to TRBJ2-2; TRBD1 matches at 11 bases. The junction had 5 bases not matched to a gene; V was cut back by 2 bases and J by 6 bases. CDR3 length: 16 amino acids. CDR1 LNHNV and CDR2 YYDKDF come from the germline V gene (reference sequence). The CDR3 coding sequence is TGTGCCACCAGCAGACCGGGACAGGGGGTCGCCGGGGAGCTGTTTTTT. Translation: CATSRPGQGVAGELFF.

The chain couples TRBV11-1 to TRBJ2-7; D is uncertain. Germline CDR1 SGHAT, CDR2 FQDESV (reference sequence). V was shortened by 6 bases and J by 2 bases, with 20 bases between the two germline ends. The CDR3 contains 16 residues. The CDR3 protein is CASSSAPDSRTYEQYF. The CDR3 coding sequence is TGTGCCAGCAGTTCCGCCCCAGACTCTAGAACCTACGAGCAGTACTTC.

This clone was observed a handful of times. This sequence joins TRBV30 and TRBJ1-5; maybe TRBD1 (6 bases). CDR1 and CDR2 from the germline V gene are GTSNPN and SVGIG (reference sequence). The CDR3 sequence is 17 residues long. V lost 2 bases, J lost 3 bases, and 20 bases lay in between. The CDR3 region has the DNA TGTGCCTGGAGTCTGGGACAACAAGTATATTCCAATCAGCCCCAGCATTTT. It encodes CAWSLGQQVYSNQPQHF.